A single sample gave rise to the 10 T cell receptor beta chains below, sequenced in a study of shared clonotypes between healthy human individuals. Measured with immunoSEQ multiplex PCR; TCRdb has only the in-frame clones, and not every one. Of some 790,000 clones in the sample, 55% to 80% were seen once. Material: memory CD4+ T cells sorted from blood. As to subset: CD45RA-negative fraction. These receptors were obtained from a woman in her twenties or thirties in good health.

The gene calls are TRBV19 and TRBJ2-3, with TRBD2 identical over 9 bases. The CDR3 runs 14 residues. V was clipped by 4 bases and J by 9 bases; unmatched bases: 8. Germline loops: CDR1 LNHDA, CDR2 SQIVND (reference sequence). The CDR3 nucleotides are TGTGCCAGTAGTACGGCTAGCGGGGCCGTCACGCAGTATTTT. It is translated as CASSTASGAVTQYF.

The chain employs TRBV7-2 and TRBJ2-7, with 10 bases that match TRBD2. The V gene's germline CDR1 is SGHTA and CDR2 FQGNSA. The trim removed 1 base at V and 6 bases at J, leaving 6 bases unmatched. CDR3 length equals 15 residues. CDR3 protein: CASSLGMGTSAEQYF. As DNA, the CDR3 is TGTGCCAGCAGCTTAGGTATGGGGACTAGCGCCGAGCAGTACTTC.

This chain links TRBV28 with TRBJ1-2, with unresolved D. Trimming removed 5 bases from V and 0 bases from J, with 7 bases in between. The CDR3 is 13 amino acids. From germline, CDR1 is MDHEN and CDR2 SYDVKM. The CDR3 here is CASSRSPNYGYTF. CDR3 bases: TGTGCCAGCAGTCGGAGCCCTAACTATGGCTACACCTTC.

V gene TRBV2 combines with J gene TRBJ2-5; 11 nucleotides align to TRBD2. The CDR3 consists of 19 residues. The J segment lost 6 bases and the V segment lost 5 bases, leaving 20 bases of the junction unmatched. CDR1 and CDR2 from the germline V gene are SNHLY and FYNNEI. In DNA, the CDR3 is TGTGCCAGCAGTCCTAGGGGCTTTGTGACTAGCGGGACCTCGAAGACCCAGTACTTC. It encodes CASSPRGFVTSGTSKTQYF.

CDR3 nucleotide sequence: TGTGCCAGCAGCGTAAATCGGAACACTGAAGCTTTCTTT. Amino acid sequence: CASSVNRNTEAFF. This rearrangement joins TRBV9 to TRBJ1-1; no clear D. With 1 base removed from V and 1 base from J, the gap between germline ends came to 5 bases. The CDR3 contains 13 residues. Germline lookup yields CDR1 SGDLS and CDR2 YYNGEE. Full variable domain (remainder filled in from reference TRBV9 and TRBJ1-1): DSGVTQTPKHLITATGQRVTLRCSPRSGDLSVYWYQQSLDQGLQFLIQYYNGEERAKGNILERFSAQQFPDLHSELNLSSLELGDSALYFCASSVNRNTEAFFGQGTRLTVV.

This chain joins TRBV19 and TRBJ2-7; no definite D call. Trimming cost V 3 bases and J 2 bases, with 8 bases left between them. The CDR3 spans 13 residues. CDR1 is LNHDA and CDR2 is SQIVND in the germline V gene (reference sequence). This CDR3 is CASSMDGTYEQYF. The DNA for the CDR3 is TGTGCCAGTAGTATGGACGGAACCTACGAGCAGTACTTC. Supplemented by reference TRBV19 and TRBJ2-7, the full variable domain reads DGGITQSPKYLFRKEGQNVTLSCEQNLNHDAMYWYRQDPGQGLRLIYYSQIVNDFQKGDIAEGYSVSREKKESFPLTVTSAQKNPTAFYLCASSMDGTYEQYFGPGTRLTVT.

The genes are TRBV28 and TRBJ2-3; 11 bases agree with TRBD2. The germline CDR1 and CDR2 sequences are MDHEN and SYDVKM. The CDR3 runs to 18 residues. The ends lost 2 bases at V and 4 bases at J; junction bases unmatched: 11. CDR3 protein: CASSLVGIAGGPSDTQYF. CDR3 DNA sequence: TGTGCCAGCAGTTTAGTGGGGATAGCGGGAGGGCCATCAGATACGCAGTATTTT.

This clone appeared a few times. The J gene is TRBJ2-1, the V gene TRBV20-1; no firm D call. Germline loops: CDR1 DFQATT, CDR2 SNEGSKA (reference sequence). Trimming left V 5 bases short and J 8 bases short, with 10 bases between. The CDR3 covers 11 residues. CDR3 in DNA: TGCAGTGCTGGAAAATTCCATGAGCAGTTCTTC. Its translation: CSAGKFHEQFF.

This chain connects TRBV28 to TRBJ1-5; TRBD1 agrees at 8 bases. In germline, CDR1 is MDHEN, CDR2 SYDVKM. After removal of 6 bases from V and 2 bases from J, the junction contained 6 bases not matched to a gene. The CDR3 extends over 15 amino acids. The CDR3 loop is CASRPTGGGNQPQHF. The CDR3 DNA is TGTGCCAGCAGACCAACAGGGGGGGGCAATCAGCCCCAGCATTTT.

The rearrangement links TRBV6-5 to TRBJ2-7, with D unclear. Germline assignment: CDR1 MNHEY and CDR2 SVGAGI. CDR3 length equals 13 residues. Trimming took 6 bases from V and 0 from J, leaving 9 bases between them. As DNA, the CDR3 is TGTGCCAGCAGCCGATACCACTCCTACGAGCAGTACTTC. Protein: CASSRYHSYEQYF.